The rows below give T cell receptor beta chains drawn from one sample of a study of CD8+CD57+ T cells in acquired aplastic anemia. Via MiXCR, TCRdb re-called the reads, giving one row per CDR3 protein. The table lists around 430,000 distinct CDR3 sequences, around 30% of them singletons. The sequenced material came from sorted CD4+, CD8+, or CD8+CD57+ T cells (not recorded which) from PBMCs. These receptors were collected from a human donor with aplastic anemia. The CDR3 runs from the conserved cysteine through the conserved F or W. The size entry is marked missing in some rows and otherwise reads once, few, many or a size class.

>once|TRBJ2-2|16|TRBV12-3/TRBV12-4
CASSLALMQYTGELFF
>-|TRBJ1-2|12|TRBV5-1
CASSLASAGYTF
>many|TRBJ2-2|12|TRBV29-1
CSTGRRTGELFF
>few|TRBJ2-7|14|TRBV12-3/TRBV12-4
CASSLFGILGEQYF
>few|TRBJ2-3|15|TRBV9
CASSVWWGETDTQYF
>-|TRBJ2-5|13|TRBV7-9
CASSLRPTETQYF
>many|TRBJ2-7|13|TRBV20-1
CSASGGSINEQYF
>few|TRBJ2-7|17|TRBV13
CASSLKGQGPVVGEQYF
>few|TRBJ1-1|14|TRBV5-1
CASSLSVGGGEAFF
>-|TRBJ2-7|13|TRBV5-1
CASKETGAYEQYF
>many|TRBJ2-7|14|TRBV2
CASSEGITPYEQYF
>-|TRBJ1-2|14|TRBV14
CASSQVSTGGPDTF
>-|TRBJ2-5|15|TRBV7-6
CASSSRTDRGETQYF
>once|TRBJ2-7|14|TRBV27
CASSLVKDSGGQYF
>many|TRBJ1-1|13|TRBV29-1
CSAGNFLNTEAFF
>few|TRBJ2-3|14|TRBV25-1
CASAPAGVTDTQYF
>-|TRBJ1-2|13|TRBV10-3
CASRPPALEGYTF
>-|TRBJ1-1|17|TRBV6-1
CASSSVDRDRGGKEAFF
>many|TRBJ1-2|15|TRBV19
CASSSRPRGFGGYTF
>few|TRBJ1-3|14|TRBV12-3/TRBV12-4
CASSSAVSGNTIYF
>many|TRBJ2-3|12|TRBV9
CASSATTDTQYF
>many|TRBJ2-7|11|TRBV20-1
CSARVAGKQYF
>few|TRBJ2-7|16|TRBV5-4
CASSLVSGTGGYEQYF
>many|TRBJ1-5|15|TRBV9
CASSVEGHSNQPQHF
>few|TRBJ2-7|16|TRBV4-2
CASSQDLGRDTHEQYF
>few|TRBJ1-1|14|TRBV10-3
CASFPGQEGAEAFF
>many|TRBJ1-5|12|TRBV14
CASSQHNQPQHF
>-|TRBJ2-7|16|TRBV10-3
CASSYYGTGLSYEQYF
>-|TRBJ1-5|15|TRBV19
CASSKDQMGNQPQHF
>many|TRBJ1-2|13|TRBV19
CASSPGGDYGYTF
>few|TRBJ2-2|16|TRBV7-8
CASSLTRLAGPGELFF
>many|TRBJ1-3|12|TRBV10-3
CAIGDRANTIYF
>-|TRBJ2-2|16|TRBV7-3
CASSSGLAGATGELFF
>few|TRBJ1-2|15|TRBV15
CATSRAGQGKYGYTF
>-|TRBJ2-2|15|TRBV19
CASSIVPANTGELLF
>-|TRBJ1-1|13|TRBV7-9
CAWSNRANTEAFF
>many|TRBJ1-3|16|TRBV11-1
CASSLAGGLGGNTIYF
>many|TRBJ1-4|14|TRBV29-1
CSVEGAPPYEKLFF
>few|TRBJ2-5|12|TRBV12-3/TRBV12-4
CASLLVGGTQYF
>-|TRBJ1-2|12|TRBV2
CASSEGSTGNTF
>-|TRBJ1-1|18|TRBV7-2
CASSPERGWDLLNTEAFF
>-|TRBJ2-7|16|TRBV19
CASSPPSRRTSYEQYF
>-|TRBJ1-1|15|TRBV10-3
CASSYSTGSRTEAFF
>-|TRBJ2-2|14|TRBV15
CATCQRVSSGELFF
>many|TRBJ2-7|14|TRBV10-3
CASTGQGAPGEQYF
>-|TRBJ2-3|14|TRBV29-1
CSVDVTGGPDTQYF
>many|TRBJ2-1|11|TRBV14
CASSQVSEQFF
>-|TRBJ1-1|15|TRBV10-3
CAINGRGISDTEAFF
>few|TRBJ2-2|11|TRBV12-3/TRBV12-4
CASSPKRELFF
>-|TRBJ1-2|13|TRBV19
CASSAGNAYGYTF
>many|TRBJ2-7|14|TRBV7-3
CASSWDSFSYEQYF
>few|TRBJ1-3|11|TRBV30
CAWSSGNTIYF